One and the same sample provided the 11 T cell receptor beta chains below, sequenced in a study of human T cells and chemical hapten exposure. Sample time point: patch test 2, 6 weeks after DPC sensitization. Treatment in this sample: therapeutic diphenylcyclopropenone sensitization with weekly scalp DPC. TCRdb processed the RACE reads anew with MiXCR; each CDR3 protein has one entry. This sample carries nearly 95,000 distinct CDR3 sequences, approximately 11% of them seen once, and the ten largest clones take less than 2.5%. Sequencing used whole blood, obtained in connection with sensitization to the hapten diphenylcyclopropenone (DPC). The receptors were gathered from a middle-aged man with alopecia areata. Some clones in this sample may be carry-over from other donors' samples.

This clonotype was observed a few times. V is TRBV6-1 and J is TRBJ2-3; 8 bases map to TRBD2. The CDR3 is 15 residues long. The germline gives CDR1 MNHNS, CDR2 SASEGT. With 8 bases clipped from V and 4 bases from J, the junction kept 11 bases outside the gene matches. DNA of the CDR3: TGTGCCAGCCGGGGAGTAGCGGGACGGGCAGATACGCAGTATTTT. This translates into CASRGVAGRADTQYF.

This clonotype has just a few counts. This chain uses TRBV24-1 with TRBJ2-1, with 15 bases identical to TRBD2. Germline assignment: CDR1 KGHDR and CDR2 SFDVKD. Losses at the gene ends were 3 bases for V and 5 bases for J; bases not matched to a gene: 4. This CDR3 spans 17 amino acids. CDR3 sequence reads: CATSDGTSGRIHNEQFF. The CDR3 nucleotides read TGTGCCACCAGTGATGGGACTAGCGGGAGGATCCACAATGAGCAGTTCTTC.

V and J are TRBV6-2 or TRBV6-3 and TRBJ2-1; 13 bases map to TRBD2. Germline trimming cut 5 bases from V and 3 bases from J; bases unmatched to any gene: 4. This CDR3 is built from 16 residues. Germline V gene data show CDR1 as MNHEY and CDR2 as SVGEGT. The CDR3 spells CASSGGLAGFYNEQFF. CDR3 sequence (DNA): TGTGCCAGCAGTGGGGGACTAGCGGGGTTCTACAATGAGCAGTTCTTC.

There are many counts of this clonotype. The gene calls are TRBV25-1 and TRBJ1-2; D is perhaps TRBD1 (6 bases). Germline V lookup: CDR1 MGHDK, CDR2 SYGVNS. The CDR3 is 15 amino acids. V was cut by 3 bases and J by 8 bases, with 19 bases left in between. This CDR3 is CASSDVVRQVGGYTF. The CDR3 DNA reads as TGTGCCAGCAGTGATGTAGTAAGACAGGTGGGCGGCTACACCTTC.

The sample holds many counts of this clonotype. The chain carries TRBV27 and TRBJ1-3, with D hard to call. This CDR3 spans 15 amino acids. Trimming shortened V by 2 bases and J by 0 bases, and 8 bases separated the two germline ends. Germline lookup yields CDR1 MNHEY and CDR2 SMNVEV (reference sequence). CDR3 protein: CASSLGQHSGNTIYF. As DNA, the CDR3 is TGTGCCAGCAGTTTAGGGCAGCACTCTGGAAACACCATATATTTT.

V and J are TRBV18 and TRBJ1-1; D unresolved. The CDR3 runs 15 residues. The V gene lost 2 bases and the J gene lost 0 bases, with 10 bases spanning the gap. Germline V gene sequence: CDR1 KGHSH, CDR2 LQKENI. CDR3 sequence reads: CASSPRAQLNTEAFF. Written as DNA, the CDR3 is TGTGCCAGCTCACCAAGGGCGCAACTGAACACTGAAGCTTTCTTT. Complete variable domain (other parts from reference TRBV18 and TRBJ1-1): NAGVMQNPRHLVRRRGQEARLRCSPMKGHSHVYWYRQLPEEGLKFMVYLQKENIIDESGMPKERFSAEFPKEGPSILRIQQVVRGDSAAYFCASSPRAQLNTEAFFGQGTRLTVV.

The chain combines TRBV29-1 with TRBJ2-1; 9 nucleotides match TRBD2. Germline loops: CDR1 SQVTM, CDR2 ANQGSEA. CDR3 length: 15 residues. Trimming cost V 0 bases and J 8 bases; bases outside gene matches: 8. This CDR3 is CSVEDWASGKDEQFF. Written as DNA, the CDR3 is TGCAGCGTTGAAGATTGGGCTAGCGGGAAGGATGAGCAGTTCTTC.

In DNA, the CDR3 is TGTGCCAGCAGCCAAGGGATGGACAAAGCGAACACCGGGGAGCTGTTTTTT. This translates into CASSQGMDKANTGELFF. The J gene is TRBJ2-2, the V gene TRBV3-1; tentative D call: TRBD1 (5 bases). The CDR3 covers 17 residues. Germline CDR1 and CDR2: LGHDT and YNNKEL (reference sequence). Between the trimmed V and J ends, which lost 1 base and 0 bases, there was a span of 12 bases.

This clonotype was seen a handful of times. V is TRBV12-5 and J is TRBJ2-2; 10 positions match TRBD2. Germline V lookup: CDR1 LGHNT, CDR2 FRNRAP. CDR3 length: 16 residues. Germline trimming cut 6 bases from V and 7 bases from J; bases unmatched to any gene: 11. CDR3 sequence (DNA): TGTGCTAGTGGCCAAACTAGCGGGGCTTTCATCGGGGAGCTGTTTTTT. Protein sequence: CASGQTSGAFIGELFF.

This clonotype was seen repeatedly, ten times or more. CDR3 DNA sequence: TGTGCCACCAGGGGGGGCTTCAATCAGCCCCAGCATTTT. Its translation is CATRGGFNQPQHF. V and J are TRBV6-6 and TRBJ1-5, with 7 bases identical to TRBD1. Looked up from germline, CDR1 is MNHNY and CDR2 is SVGAGI (reference sequence). The CDR3 covers 13 residues. The ends lost 10 bases at V and 3 bases at J; junction bases unmatched: 6.

CDR3 bases: TGTGCCAGCAGCGTAGGGGGACTAGCGGGAGGGCCGAGCTCCTACAATGAGCAGTTCTTC. Protein: CASSVGGLAGGPSSYNEQFF. The chain is built from TRBV9 and TRBJ2-1; 16 bases agree with TRBD2. The J segment lost 0 bases and the V segment lost 0 bases, leaving 6 bases of the junction unmatched. The CDR3 runs 20 residues. CDR1 is SGDLS, CDR2 YYNGEE, per germline. Variable domain in full (rest from reference TRBV9 and TRBJ2-1): DSGVTQTPKHLITATGQRVTLRCSPRSGDLSVYWYQQSLDQGLQFLIQYYNGEERAKGNILERFSAQQFPDLHSELNLSSLELGDSALYFCASSVGGLAGGPSSYNEQFFGPGTRLTVL.